The 12 T cell receptor beta chains presented below share a single source sample, sequenced in a study of T cells in Graves' hyperthyroidism and ophthalmopathy. Authors of the study amplified TCR beta CDR3 regions from RNA transcripts. During a first-round RT-PCR of the TCR CDR3, the HTBI primer set was used. TCRdb re-called the multiplex PCR reads through MiXCR, storing one row per CDR3 protein. The sample lists under 500,000 distinct CDR3 sequences; 11% to 15% were seen once. Material for sequencing was blood. The receptors were gathered from a man aged 45-60 years with Graves' ophthalmopathy.

This clonotype was counted at least ten times. V and J are TRBV5-1 and TRBJ1-1, with a possible D match to TRBD1 (5 bases). The CDR3 is 17 amino acids. Germline V gene sequence: CDR1 SGHRS, CDR2 YFSETQ. V was pared by 1 base and J by 5 bases, with 21 bases between. CDR3 nucleotides: TGCGCCAGCAGCTTGTCCGCAGAGTGGGGCTTTCATACTGAAGCTTTCTTT. It translates to CASSLSAEWGFHTEAFF.

This clonotype was observed many times. The chain employs TRBV29-1 and TRBJ2-7; D possibly corresponds to TRBD1 (5 bases). With 0 bases removed from V and 7 bases from J, the gap between germline ends came to 10 bases. The germline V gene encodes CDR1 SQVTM and CDR2 ANQGSEA. The CDR3 length is 12 residues. The CDR3 here is CSVEDPGSEQYF. In DNA form, the CDR3 reads TGCAGCGTTGAAGATCCAGGGTCTGAGCAGTACTTC.

This clonotype was found many times. The chain joins TRBV7-9 to TRBJ2-4; 10 positions agree with TRBD1. The CDR3 runs 14 residues. Unmatched junction bases numbered 3, after V lost 4 bases and J lost 6 bases. Germline V lookup: CDR1 SEHNR, CDR2 FQNEAQ (reference sequence). The chain's CDR3 is CASSSGTGVNIQYF. CDR3 DNA sequence: TGTGCCAGCAGCTCCGGGACAGGGGTAAACATTCAGTACTTC.

The V gene is TRBV29-1, the J gene TRBJ2-5; TRBD2 might be the D (5 bases). The germline V gene has CDR1 SQVTM and CDR2 ANQGSEA. The CDR3 runs 13 residues. V shed 1 base and J shed 1 base, with 7 bases lying between them. CDR3 nucleotides: TGCAGCGTTGAAGGCCGGGGCCAAGAGACCCAGTACTTC. It encodes CSVEGRGQETQYF.

This clonotype showed up just a few times. The rearrangement uses TRBV12-3 or TRBV12-4 and TRBJ1-5; 8 nucleotides agree with TRBD1. This CDR3 is built from 15 residues. V shed 7 bases, J shed 7 bases, and the junction held 12 bases outside the gene matches. The CDR3 nucleotides read TGTGCCAGCACGAAAGCTAGGACAGGGAACCAGCCCCAGCATTTT. Protein: CASTKARTGNQPQHF.

The genes are TRBV12-3 or TRBV12-4 and TRBJ1-1; no clear D. V was clipped by 6 bases and J by 4 bases, with 18 bases between them. This CDR3 has 15 residues. CDR3 in DNA: TGTGCCAGCAGCCTCACGGTAGGACGGTTCACTGAAGCTTTCTTT. Its translation is CASSLTVGRFTEAFF.

The J gene is TRBJ2-1, the V gene TRBV29-1; 11 nucleotides align to TRBD2. The length of the CDR3 is 14 residues. Trimming removed 3 bases from V and 5 bases from J; junction bases left unmatched: 3. The germline V gene has CDR1 SQVTM and CDR2 ANQGSEA. The DNA of the CDR3 is TGCAGCGTTGATTTAGCGGGAGGGAACAATGAGCAGTTCTTC. Protein product: CSVDLAGGNNEQFF.

This clonotype appeared a few times. This chain uses TRBV29-1 with TRBJ2-7; either TRBD1 or TRBD2 may supply D (5 bases each). The germline V gene has CDR1 SQVTM and CDR2 ANQGSEA. The CDR3 is made up of 13 amino acids. V was clipped by 5 bases and J by 0 bases, with 11 bases between them. The CDR3 sequence: CSVTRDHSYEQYF. The CDR3 bases are TGCAGCGTTACACGGGACCACTCCTACGAGCAGTACTTC.

The chain uses TRBV28 and TRBJ2-3; TRBD1 agrees at 7 bases. From germline, CDR1 is MDHEN and CDR2 SYDVKM. The CDR3 is 19 residues long. V shed 8 bases and J 9 bases; nucleotides not matched to a gene: 29. The CDR3: CASRAGRGKEALVKGTQYF. CDR3 coding DNA: TGTGCCAGCCGGGCCGGCAGGGGGAAGGAGGCCTTAGTAAAGGGAACGCAGTATTTT.

This clonotype was seen many times. The chain carries TRBV7-9 and TRBJ2-2, with TRBD1 identical over 11 bases. Germline V gives CDR1 SEHNR, CDR2 FQNEAQ (reference sequence). The CDR3 covers 16 residues. The ends lost 5 bases at V and 4 bases at J; junction bases unmatched: 6. The CDR3 reads CASSRVGTGGTGELFF. The CDR3 DNA reads TGTGCCAGCAGCAGGGTCGGGACAGGGGGCACCGGGGAGCTGTTTTTT. Full variable domain (outside the CDR3, taken from reference TRBV7-9 and TRBJ2-2): DTGVSQNPRHKITKRGQNVTFRCDPISEHNRLYWYRQTLGQGPEFLTYFQNEAQLEKSRLLSDRFSAERPKGSFSTLEIQRTEQGDSAMYLCASSRVGTGGTGELFFGEGSRLTVL.

The table lists this clonotype with a few counts. V and J are TRBV19 and TRBJ2-2; 9 positions agree with TRBD2. CDR3 length: 16 amino acids. Germline CDR1 is LNHDA and CDR2 is SQIVND (reference sequence). With 2 bases clipped from V and 5 bases from J, the junction kept 6 bases outside the gene matches. The CDR3 bases are TGTGCCAGTAGTATACTAGCGGGACTGAAAACCGGGGAGCTGTTTTTT. Translating it yields CASSILAGLKTGELFF.

This clonotype was counted ten times or more. This sequence joins TRBV30 and TRBJ1-3; D uncertain. This CDR3 is 12 amino acids long. V shed 2 bases and J shed 4 bases, with 6 bases lying between them. In germline, CDR1 is GTSNPN, CDR2 SVGIG (reference sequence). CDR3 nucleotide sequence: TGTGCCTGGAGTAGCCAGGGAAACACCATATATTTT. This codes for CAWSSQGNTIYF. Full variable domain (rest looked up from reference TRBV30 and TRBJ1-3): SQTIHQWPATLVQPVGSPLSLECTVEGTSNPNLYWYRQAAGRGLQLLFYSVGIGQISSEVPQNLSASRPQDRQFILSSKKLLLSDSGFYLCAWSSQGNTIYFGEGSWLTVV.